The rows below give T cell receptor beta chains drawn from one sample of a study of T-cell memory formation after mild COVID-19. TCRdb redid the calling of the 5' RACE reads with MiXCR, one entry per CDR3 protein. The repertoire holds a few hundred thousand distinct CDR3 sequences, with around 10% as singletons. Sequenced: PBMCs or a T cell subset sorted from them (not recorded which). The receptors derive from a man in his late teens or twenties who had mild COVID-19 (a few samples of this study predate the infection). Cell type and time point are not known. Each CDR3 is given without its conserved first and last residue.

>TRBJ2-1|TRBV7-3
ASSQSGASYNEQF
>TRBJ2-1|TRBV5-1
ASSAGSRGAIWTTSYNEQF
>TRBJ2-3|TRBV29-1
SVEELGRTFDTQY
>TRBJ1-6|TRBV6-5
ASQRVGGRNSPLH
>TRBJ2-7|TRBV24-1
ATSESGRKNEQY
>TRBJ2-5|TRBV12-3/TRBV12-4
ASSGRGGQETQY
>TRBJ1-1|TRBV7-9
ASSPGRGMNTEAF
>TRBJ2-4|TRBV9
ASSVDRGIQY
>TRBJ2-1|TRBV2
ASVTGTSNEQF
>TRBJ1-2|TRBV11-2
ASSPGRGDGYT